This T cell receptor beta chain is drawn from a study of beta chain features in type 1 diabetes. Whole-study findings and limits: In all four CD4+ subsets, TCRB CDR3 length was significantly, moderately reduced in type 1 diabetes. Naive, central memory and Treg TCRB repertoires appeared more alike in patients than in healthy donors.

CDR3 length: 13 amino acids. CDR1 and CDR2 from the germline V gene are SGHTA and FQGTGA. After removal of 4 bases from V and 5 bases from J, the junction contained 3 bases not matched to a gene. Since all of the isolated RNA was reverse transcribed, expressed TCRB transcripts were what got sequenced. Clones were read by immunoSEQ multiplex PCR, and TCRdb kept only the in-frame ones, dropping some. The table records roughly 400,000 clones, around 15% of them present only once. This clone turned up a few times. The antigen is not known. This chain uses TRBV7-3 with TRBJ2-7; 9 bases agree with TRBD1. Sequencing used naive CD4+ T cells from blood. This receptor was identified in a woman between 18 and 29 years old in good health. CDR3 sequence: CASSSDRGNEQYF. The CDR3 DNA sequence: TGTGCCAGCAGCTCGGACAGGGGTAACGAGCAGTACTTC.